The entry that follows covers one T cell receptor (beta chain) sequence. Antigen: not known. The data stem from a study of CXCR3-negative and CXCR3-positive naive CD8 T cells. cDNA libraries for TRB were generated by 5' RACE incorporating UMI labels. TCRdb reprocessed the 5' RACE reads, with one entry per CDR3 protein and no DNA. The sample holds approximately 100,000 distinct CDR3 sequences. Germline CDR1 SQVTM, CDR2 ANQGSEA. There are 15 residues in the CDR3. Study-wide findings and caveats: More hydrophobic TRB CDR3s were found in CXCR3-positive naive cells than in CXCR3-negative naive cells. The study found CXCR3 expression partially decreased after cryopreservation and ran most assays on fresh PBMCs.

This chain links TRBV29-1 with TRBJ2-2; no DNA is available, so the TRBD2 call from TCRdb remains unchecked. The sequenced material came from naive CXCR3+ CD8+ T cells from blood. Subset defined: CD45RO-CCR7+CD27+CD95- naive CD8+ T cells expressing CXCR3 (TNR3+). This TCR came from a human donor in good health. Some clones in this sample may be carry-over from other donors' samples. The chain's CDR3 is CSVEGAGGNTGELFF.